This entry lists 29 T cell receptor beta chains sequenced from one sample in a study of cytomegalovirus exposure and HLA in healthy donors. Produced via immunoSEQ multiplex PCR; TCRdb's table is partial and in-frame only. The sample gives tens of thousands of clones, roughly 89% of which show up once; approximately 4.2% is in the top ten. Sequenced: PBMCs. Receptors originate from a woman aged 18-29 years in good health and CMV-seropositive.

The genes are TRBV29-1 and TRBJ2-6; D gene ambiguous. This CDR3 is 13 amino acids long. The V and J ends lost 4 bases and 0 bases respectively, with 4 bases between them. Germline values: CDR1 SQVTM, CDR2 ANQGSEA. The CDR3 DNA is TGCAGCGTTGTCAGCTCTGGGGCCAACGTCCTGACTTTC. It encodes CSVVSSGANVLTF.

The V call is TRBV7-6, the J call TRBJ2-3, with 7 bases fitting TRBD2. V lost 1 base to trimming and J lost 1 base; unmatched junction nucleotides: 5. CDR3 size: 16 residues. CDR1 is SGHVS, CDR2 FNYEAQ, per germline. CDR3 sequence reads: CASSLVLGGGTDTQYF. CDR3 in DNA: TGTGCCAGCAGCTTAGTCCTGGGAGGGGGCACAGATACGCAGTATTTT. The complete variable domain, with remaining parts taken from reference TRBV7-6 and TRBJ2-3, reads GAGVSQSPRYKVTKRGQDVALRCDPISGHVSLYWYRQALGQGPEFLTYFNYEAQQDKSGLPNDRFSAERPEGSISTLTIQRTEQRDSAMYRCASSLVLGGGTDTQYFGPGTRLTVL.

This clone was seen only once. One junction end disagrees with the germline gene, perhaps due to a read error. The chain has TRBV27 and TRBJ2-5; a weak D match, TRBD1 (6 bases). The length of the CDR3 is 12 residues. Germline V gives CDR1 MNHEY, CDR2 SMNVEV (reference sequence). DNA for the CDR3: TGTGCCAGTAGTTATAGGGGGGAGACCCAGTACTTC. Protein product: CASSYRGETQYF.

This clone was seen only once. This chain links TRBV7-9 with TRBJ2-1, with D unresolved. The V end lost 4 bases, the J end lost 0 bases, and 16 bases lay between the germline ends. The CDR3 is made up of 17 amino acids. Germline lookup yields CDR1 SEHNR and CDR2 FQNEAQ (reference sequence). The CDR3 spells CASSSPTSINSYNEQFF. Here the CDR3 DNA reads TGTGCCAGCAGCTCACCTACCTCAATAAACTCCTACAATGAGCAGTTCTTC.

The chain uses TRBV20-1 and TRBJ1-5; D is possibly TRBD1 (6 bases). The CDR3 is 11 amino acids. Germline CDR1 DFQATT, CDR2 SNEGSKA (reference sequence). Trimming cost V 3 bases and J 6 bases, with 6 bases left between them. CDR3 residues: CSASRGQPQHF. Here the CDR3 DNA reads TGCAGTGCTAGCAGGGGTCAGCCCCAGCATTTT.

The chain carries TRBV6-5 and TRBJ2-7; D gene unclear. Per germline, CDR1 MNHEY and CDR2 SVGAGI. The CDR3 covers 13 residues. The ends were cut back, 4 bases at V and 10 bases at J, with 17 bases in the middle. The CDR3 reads CASSFDSSGEQYF. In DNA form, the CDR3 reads TGTGCCAGCAGTTTTGATTCCTCCGGTGAACAGTACTTC.

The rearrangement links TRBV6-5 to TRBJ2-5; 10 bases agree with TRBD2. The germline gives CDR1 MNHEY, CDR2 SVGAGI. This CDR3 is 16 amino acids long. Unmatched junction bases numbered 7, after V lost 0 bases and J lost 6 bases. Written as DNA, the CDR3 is TGTGCCAGCAGTTACTCGGTGCTAGCGGGAGCGCAGACCCAGTACTTC. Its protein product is CASSYSVLAGAQTQYF.

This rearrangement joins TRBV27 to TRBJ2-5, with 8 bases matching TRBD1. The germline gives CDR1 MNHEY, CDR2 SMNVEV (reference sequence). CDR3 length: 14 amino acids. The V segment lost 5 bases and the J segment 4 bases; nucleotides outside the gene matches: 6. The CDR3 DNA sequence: TGTGCCAGCAGTCAAGGACAGGGCAGAGAGACCCAGTACTTC. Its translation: CASSQGQGRETQYF.

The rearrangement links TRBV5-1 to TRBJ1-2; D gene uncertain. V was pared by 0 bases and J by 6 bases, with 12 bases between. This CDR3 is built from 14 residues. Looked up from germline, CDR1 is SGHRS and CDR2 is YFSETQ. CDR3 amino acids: CASSLAVGGDGYTF. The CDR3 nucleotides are TGCGCCAGCAGCTTGGCAGTGGGAGGCGATGGCTACACCTTC.

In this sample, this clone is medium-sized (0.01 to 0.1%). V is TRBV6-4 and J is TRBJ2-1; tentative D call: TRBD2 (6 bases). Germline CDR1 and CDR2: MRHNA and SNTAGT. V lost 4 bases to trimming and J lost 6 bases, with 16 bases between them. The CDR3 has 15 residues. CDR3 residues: CASSASSGESNEQFF. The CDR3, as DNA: TGTGCCAGCAGTGCGAGTTCGGGGGAGTCCAATGAGCAGTTCTTC.

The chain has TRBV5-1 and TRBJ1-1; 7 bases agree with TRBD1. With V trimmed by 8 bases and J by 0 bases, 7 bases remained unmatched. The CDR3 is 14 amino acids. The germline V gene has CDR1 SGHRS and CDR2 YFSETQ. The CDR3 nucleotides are TGCGCCAGTTCGACAGGGACCATGAACACTGAAGCTTTCTTT. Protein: CASSTGTMNTEAFF.

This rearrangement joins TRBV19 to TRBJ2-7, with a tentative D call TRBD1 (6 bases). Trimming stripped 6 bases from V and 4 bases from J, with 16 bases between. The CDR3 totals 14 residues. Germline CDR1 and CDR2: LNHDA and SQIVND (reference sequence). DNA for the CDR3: TGTGCCAGTAGCTCGGTGGACAGAGAATACGAGCAGTACTTC. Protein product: CASSSVDREYEQYF.

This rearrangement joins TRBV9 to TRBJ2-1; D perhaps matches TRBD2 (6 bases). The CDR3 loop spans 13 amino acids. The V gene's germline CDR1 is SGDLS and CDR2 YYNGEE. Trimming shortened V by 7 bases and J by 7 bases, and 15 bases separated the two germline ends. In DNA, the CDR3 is TGTGCCAGCCCCCTAGCGCAAGGGAATGAGCAGTTCTTC. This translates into CASPLAQGNEQFF.

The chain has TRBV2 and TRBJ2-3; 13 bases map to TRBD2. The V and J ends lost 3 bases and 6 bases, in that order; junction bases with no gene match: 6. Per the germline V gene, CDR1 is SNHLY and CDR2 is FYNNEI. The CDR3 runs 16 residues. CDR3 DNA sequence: TGTGCCAGCAGTGATTTAGGACTAGCGGGAGCGGATACGCAGTATTTT. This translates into CASSDLGLAGADTQYF.

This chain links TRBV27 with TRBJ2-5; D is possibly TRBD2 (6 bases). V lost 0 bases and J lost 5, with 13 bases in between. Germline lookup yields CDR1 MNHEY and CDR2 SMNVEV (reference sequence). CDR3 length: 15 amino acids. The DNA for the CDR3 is TGTGCCAGCAGTTTATCGTACGGGAGCGCTGAGACCCAGTACTTC. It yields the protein CASSLSYGSAETQYF.

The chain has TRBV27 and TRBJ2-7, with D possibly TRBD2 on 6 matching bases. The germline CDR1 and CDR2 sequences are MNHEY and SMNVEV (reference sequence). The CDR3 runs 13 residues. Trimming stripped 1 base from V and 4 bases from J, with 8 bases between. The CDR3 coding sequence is TGTGCCAGCAGTTTATTCCGGGGGTACGAGCAGTACTTC. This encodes CASSLFRGYEQYF.

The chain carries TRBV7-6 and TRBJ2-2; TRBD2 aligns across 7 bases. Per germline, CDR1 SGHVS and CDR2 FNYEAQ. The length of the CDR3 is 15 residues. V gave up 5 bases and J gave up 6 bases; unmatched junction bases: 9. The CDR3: CASSPGGGVAGELFF. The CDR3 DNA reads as TGTGCCAGCAGCCCGGGGGGAGGGGTCGCCGGGGAGCTGTTTTTT.

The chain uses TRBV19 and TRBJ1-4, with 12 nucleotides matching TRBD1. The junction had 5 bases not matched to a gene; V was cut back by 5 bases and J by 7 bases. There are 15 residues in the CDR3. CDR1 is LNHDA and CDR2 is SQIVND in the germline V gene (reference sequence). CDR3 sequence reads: CASSPGQGATEKLFF. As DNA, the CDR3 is TGTGCCAGTAGTCCGGGACAGGGGGCGACTGAAAAACTGTTTTTT.

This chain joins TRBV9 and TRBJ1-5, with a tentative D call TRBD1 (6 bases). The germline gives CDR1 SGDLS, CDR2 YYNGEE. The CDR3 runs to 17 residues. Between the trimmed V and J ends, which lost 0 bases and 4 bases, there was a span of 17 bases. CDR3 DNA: TGTGCCAGCAGCGTAGAACGATCCGGGACACAAAATCAGCCCCAGCATTTT. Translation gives CASSVERSGTQNQPQHF.

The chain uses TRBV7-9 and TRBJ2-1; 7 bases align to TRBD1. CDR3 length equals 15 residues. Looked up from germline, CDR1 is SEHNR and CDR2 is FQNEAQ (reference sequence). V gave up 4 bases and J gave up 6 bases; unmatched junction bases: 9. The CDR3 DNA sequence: TGTGCCAGCAGCTCGGGACAGATGCTAGGCAATGAGCAGTTCTTC. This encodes CASSSGQMLGNEQFF. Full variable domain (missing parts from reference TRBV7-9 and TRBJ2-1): DTGVSQNPRHKITKRGQNVTFRCDPISEHNRLYWYRQTLGQGPEFLTYFQNEAQLEKSRLLSDRFSAERPKGSFSTLEIQRTEQGDSAMYLCASSSGQMLGNEQFFGPGTRLTVL.

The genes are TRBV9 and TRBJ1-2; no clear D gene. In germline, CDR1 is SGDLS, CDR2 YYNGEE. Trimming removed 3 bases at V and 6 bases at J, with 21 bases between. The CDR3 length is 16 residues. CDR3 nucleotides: TGTGCCAGCAGCGGAACCGAGGTGTGGAGGGTCCATGGCTACACCTTC. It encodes CASSGTEVWRVHGYTF. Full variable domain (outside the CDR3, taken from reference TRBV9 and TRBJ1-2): DSGVTQTPKHLITATGQRVTLRCSPRSGDLSVYWYQQSLDQGLQFLIQYYNGEERAKGNILERFSAQQFPDLHSELNLSSLELGDSALYFCASSGTEVWRVHGYTFGSGTRLTVV.

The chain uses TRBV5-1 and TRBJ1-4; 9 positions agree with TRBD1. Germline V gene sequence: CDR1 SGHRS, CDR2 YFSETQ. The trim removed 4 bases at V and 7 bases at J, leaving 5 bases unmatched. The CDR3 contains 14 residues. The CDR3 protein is CASSVTGGGEKLFF. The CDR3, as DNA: TGCGCCAGCAGCGTGACAGGGGGTGGTGAAAAACTGTTTTTT.

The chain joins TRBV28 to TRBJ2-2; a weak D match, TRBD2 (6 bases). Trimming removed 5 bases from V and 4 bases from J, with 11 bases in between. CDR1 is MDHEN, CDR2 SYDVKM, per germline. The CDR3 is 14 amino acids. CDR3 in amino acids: CASSPGTPTGELFF. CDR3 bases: TGTGCCAGCAGTCCCGGGACTCCCACCGGGGAGCTGTTTTTT.

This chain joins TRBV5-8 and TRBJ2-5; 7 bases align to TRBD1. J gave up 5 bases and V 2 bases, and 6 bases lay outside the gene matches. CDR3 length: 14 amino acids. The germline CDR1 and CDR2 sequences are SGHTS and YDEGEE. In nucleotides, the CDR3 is TGTGCCAGCAGCTTTCGGACAGGACGTGAGACCCAGTACTTC. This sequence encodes CASSFRTGRETQYF.

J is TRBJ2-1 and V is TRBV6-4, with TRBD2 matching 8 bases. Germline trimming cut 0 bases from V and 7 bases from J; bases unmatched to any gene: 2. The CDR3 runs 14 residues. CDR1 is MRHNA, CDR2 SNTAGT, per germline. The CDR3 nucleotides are TGTGCCAGCAGTGACTCGACGGGAGGGAATGAGCAGTTCTTC. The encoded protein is CASSDSTGGNEQFF.

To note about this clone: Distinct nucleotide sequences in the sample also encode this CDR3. For the CDR3, the DNA is TGTGCCAGCAGCGTAGCGGGGACTAGCACAGATACGCAGTATTTT. This sequence encodes CASSVAGTSTDTQYF. The chain carries TRBV9 and TRBJ2-3; D perhaps matches TRBD2 (6 bases). The CDR3 runs 15 residues. With 0 bases removed from V and 0 bases from J, the gap between germline ends came to 8 bases. Germline V lookup: CDR1 SGDLS, CDR2 YYNGEE.

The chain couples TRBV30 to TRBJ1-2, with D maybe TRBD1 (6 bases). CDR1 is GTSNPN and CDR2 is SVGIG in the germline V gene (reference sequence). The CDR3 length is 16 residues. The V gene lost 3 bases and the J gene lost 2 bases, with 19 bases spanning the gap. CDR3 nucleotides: TGTGCCTGGAGGGCGCAGTTGAACAGGGCGAACTATGGCTACACCTTC. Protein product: CAWRAQLNRANYGYTF.

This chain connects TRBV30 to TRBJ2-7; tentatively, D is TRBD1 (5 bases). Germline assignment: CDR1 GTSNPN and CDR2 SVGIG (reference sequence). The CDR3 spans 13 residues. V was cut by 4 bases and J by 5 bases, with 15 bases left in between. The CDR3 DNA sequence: TGTGCCTGGACCCAGGGCAGGGTAAACGAGCAGTACTTC. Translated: CAWTQGRVNEQYF.

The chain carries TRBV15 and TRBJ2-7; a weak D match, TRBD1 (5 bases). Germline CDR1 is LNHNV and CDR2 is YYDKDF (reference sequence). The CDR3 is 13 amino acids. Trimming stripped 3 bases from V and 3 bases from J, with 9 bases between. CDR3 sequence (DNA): TGTGCCACCAGCAGCCAAACAGGCTACGAGCAGTACTTC. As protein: CATSSQTGYEQYF.